These T cell receptor beta chains were read from a single sample in a study of T-cell reconstitution after alpha-beta-depleted transplantation in children. TCRdb redid the calling of the PCR reads with MiXCR, one entry per CDR3 protein. Here the sample spans hundreds of thousands of distinct CDR3 sequences, around 13% being singletons. The sample consisted of PBMCs, taken before TCRalphabeta/CD19-depleted stem cell transplant. The origin of the receptors is a girl aged 2 to 9 with congenital amegakaryocytic thrombocytopenia, due to receive a stem cell transplant. The CDR3 runs from the conserved cysteine through the conserved F or W. A D gene is named only where the DNA matches it firmly. A clone size is listed for some rows: how often the clone was seen (once, few, many), or a class if it is expanded.

v_call	clone_size	j_call	d_call	cdr3_nt	cdr3_aa
TRBV5-1	-	TRBJ2-3	TRBD2	TGCGCCAGCAGCCCCCGACTAGCGGAGATTCCTAGCACAGATACGCAGTATTTT	CASSPRLAEIPSTDTQYF
TRBV27	few	TRBJ2-1	-	TGTGCCAGCAGATGGGGCTACAATGAGCAGTTCTTC	CASRWGYNEQFF
TRBV30	few	TRBJ2-3	-	TGTGCCTGGAGTGTATCCAACACAGATACGCAGTATTTT	CAWSVSNTDTQYF
TRBV4-1	-	TRBJ2-1	TRBD1	TGCGCCAGCAGCCATCTCCGGGACAGAAACAATGAGCAGTTCTTC	CASSHLRDRNNEQFF
TRBV20-1	many	TRBJ2-1	-	TGCAGTGCTAGAGATATAGACGGGTTTGGTGAGCAGTTCTTC	CSARDIDGFGEQFF
TRBV15	-	TRBJ1-3	TRBD1	TGTGCCACCAGCGTATCCGGGACAGGCGACGGAAACACCATATATTTT	CATSVSGTGDGNTIYF
TRBV12-3/TRBV12-4	-	TRBJ2-7	TRBD1	TGTGCCAGCAGGCTGACAGGGAACTACGAGCAGTACTTC	CASRLTGNYEQYF
TRBV18	many	TRBJ2-7	TRBD2	TGTGCCAGCTCGGCAGGCACTAGCGGGACTTACGAGCAGTACTTC	CASSAGTSGTYEQYF
TRBV15	few	TRBJ2-1	TRBD2	TGTGCCACCAGCAGTCGCGGGAGCTCCTACAATGAGCAGTTCTTC	CATSSRGSSYNEQFF
TRBV19	few	TRBJ1-1	TRBD1	TGTGCCAGTAGTATAGCACCGCTCGGGACAGGGCGCCCTGAAGCTTTCTTT	CASSIAPLGTGRPEAFF
TRBV5-1	-	TRBJ1-2	-	TGCGCCAGCAGCCGAAGCTGGGGCCGCGACTATGGCTACACCTTC	CASSRSWGRDYGYTF
TRBV12-3/TRBV12-4	few	TRBJ2-6	-	TGTGCCAGCAGTTTGTTCCTGCGCTCTGGGGCCAACGTCCTGACTTTC	CASSLFLRSGANVLTF
TRBV7-9	many	TRBJ1-4	-	TGTGCCAGCAGCTTGGTTGGTAGGGTGGACGAAAAACTGTTTTTT	CASSLVGRVDEKLFF
TRBV4-2	few	TRBJ2-1	-	TGTGCCAGCAGCCAAGACCCGGCCTGGCCGGGCGATGAGCAGTTCTTC	CASSQDPAWPGDEQFF
TRBV18	few	TRBJ2-7	-	TGTGCCAGCTCACCAAGTCAGGACTACGAGCAGTACTTC	CASSPSQDYEQYF
TRBV20-1	few	TRBJ2-7	TRBD2	TGCAGTGTGGCTAGCGGGAGTAGAGTGGGCGAGCAGTACTTC	CSVASGSRVGEQYF
TRBV15	many	TRBJ2-7	-	TGTGCCACCAGCAGACATACTACAAACCCCTCCTACGAGCAGTACTTC	CATSRHTTNPSYEQYF
TRBV5-1	many	TRBJ2-5	-	TGCGCCAGCAGCCAGTACCAAGAGACCCAGTACTTC	CASSQYQETQYF
TRBV6-5	-	TRBJ2-3	-	TGTGCCAGCAGTTACTCAGTTGACCGCACAGATACGCAGTATTTT	CASSYSVDRTDTQYF
TRBV6-1	few	TRBJ1-1	-	TGTGCCAGCAGTGAACCCATAATTTCTTCTTTCGCTGAAGCTTTCTTT	CASSEPIISSFAEAFF
TRBV14	-	TRBJ2-1	TRBD1	TGTGCCAGCAGCCGGGACAGGGTCTACAATGAGCAGTTCTTC	CASSRDRVYNEQFF
TRBV29-1	many	TRBJ2-7	-	TGCAGCGTTGATGTTGGGGGAGCCTACGAGCAGTACTTC	CSVDVGGAYEQYF